Listed below are T cell receptor beta chains from one sample, sequenced in a study of Graves' ophthalmopathy and Graves' hyperthyroidism. TCRdb re-analysed the multiplex PCR reads in MiXCR, keeping a single row per CDR3 protein. The table records about 660,000 distinct CDR3 sequences, roughly two fifths of them present only once. Source material: peripheral blood. The receptors here all came from an adult man with Graves' ophthalmopathy. Each CDR3 is given with its conserved first and last residue. The order of the fields is J gene, clone size, D gene, V gene, CDR3 DNA, CDR3 protein. The D gene is left open where the match is weak. Clone size appears in some rows only: once, few, many, or a class for an expanded clone.

TRBJ1-1	NA	NA	TRBV10-3	NA	CAICSATLRQTFF
TRBJ1-1	NA	NA	TRBV5-1	TGCACCAGCAGCCAAGACATCTCACAGTGGGCTGAAGCTTTCTTT	CTSSQDISQWAEAFF
TRBJ1-1	NA	NA	TRBV20-1	TGCAGTGCTAGGGTTGAGGGGAGCGCGACTGAAGCTTTCTTT	CSARVEGSATEAFF
TRBJ1-2	NA	TRBD1	TRBV4-1	TGCGCCAGCAGCCAACCCCGACAGGGGTGGTATGGCTACACCTTC	CASSQPRQGWYGYTF
TRBJ2-7	NA	NA	TRBV11-2	TGTGCCTGGGCCGGGGCCATCGGGTACGAGCAGTACTTC	CAWAGAIGYEQYF
TRBJ1-1	NA	TRBD1	TRBV30	TGTGCCTGGAGTGGGGACAGACTTATGAACACTGAAGCTTTCTTT	CAWSGDRLMNTEAFF
TRBJ1-1	many	TRBD1	TRBV10-3	TGTGCCATGGGACAGGGAAGCACTGAAGCTTTCTTT	CAMGQGSTEAFF
TRBJ1-2	many	NA	TRBV12-3/TRBV12-4	TGTGCCAGCAGTTTGGATGGAATTAAGGATGGCTACACCTTC	CASSLDGIKDGYTF
TRBJ2-7	once	NA	TRBV10-2	TGCGCCAGCAGTGAGTCCTTCGGGCCACTCGGCTACGAGCAGTACTTC	CASSESFGPLGYEQYF
TRBJ2-6	many	NA	TRBV6-7	TGTGCCAGCAGTTACAGCTCTGGGGCCAACGTCCTGACTTTC	CASSYSSGANVLTF
TRBJ2-7	NA	NA	TRBV10-2	TGTGCCTGCCAGGGAGGGGACAACAACGAGCAGTACTTC	CACQGGDNNEQYF
TRBJ2-2	many	TRBD1	TRBV24-1	TGTGCCACCACCGGACAGGGTGGTGGGCGGCTGTTTTTT	CATTGQGGGRLFF
TRBJ2-3	NA	TRBD2	TRBV9	TGTGCCAGCAGCGTAGGAGTAGCGGGGTACACAGATACGCAGTATTTT	CASSVGVAGYTDTQYF
TRBJ2-7	NA	TRBD2	TRBV5-1	TGCGCCAGCAGCTCGGGGGCGGGACTAGGCCTCCACGAGCAGTACTTC	CASSSGAGLGLHEQYF
TRBJ2-7	many	NA	TRBV6-1	TGTGCCAGCAGTGGCAAGGGGATTTCGTACGAGCAGTACTTC	CASSGKGISYEQYF
TRBJ1-2	few	TRBD1	TRBV20-1	TGCAGTGCTGCTCCGGGACAGCCAGACTATGGCTACACCTTC	CSAAPGQPDYGYTF
TRBJ1-2	NA	NA	TRBV24-1	TGTGCCTGCAGTTACTCGCTTCGGGAAGACTATGGCTACACCTTC	CACSYSLREDYGYTF
TRBJ2-5	many	NA	TRBV24-1	TGTGCCACCAGTGAGTCCTGGGAGACCCAGTACTTC	CATSESWETQYF
TRBJ2-5	few	NA	TRBV7-2	TGTGCCAGCAGCTTAGGGGGGGTCAGGCGGGAGACCCAGTACTTC	CASSLGGVRRETQYF
TRBJ1-2	NA	NA	TRBV10-3	TGTGCCAGCACGAGGGCCAGCGTTTCACTCTATGGCTACACCTTC	CASTRASVSLYGYTF
TRBJ1-4	few	NA	TRBV7-2	TGTGCCAGCAGCCAACTTCCTGCAACTAATGAAAAACTGTTTTTT	CASSQLPATNEKLFF
TRBJ2-2	few	TRBD1	TRBV6-4	TGTGCCAGCATGACAGGGGGGAACACCGGGGAGCTGTTTTTT	CASMTGGNTGELFF
TRBJ1-1	many	NA	TRBV11-3	TGTGCCAGCAGCTTAGATCGGTGGACGGTGAACACTGAAGCTTTCTTT	CASSLDRWTVNTEAFF
TRBJ1-1	few	NA	TRBV25-1	TGTGCCAGCAGTGACTTGAGGACCTCTGGAACTGAAGCTTTCTTT	CASSDLRTSGTEAFF
TRBJ1-1	many	NA	TRBV11-2	TGTGCCAGCAGCTCCATCACTGGAGCTGAAGCTTTCTTT	CASSSITGAEAFF
TRBJ1-1	many	NA	TRBV6-5	TGTGCCAGCAGTTCTCACCCTTTGAACACTGAAGCTTTCTTT	CASSSHPLNTEAFF
TRBJ1-1	few	TRBD1	TRBV6-5	TGTTCCTCAGGGGGCTACACTGAAGCTTTCTTT	CSSGGYTEAFF
TRBJ1-1	few	NA	TRBV6-1	TGTGCCAGCAGTCAAAAACAGAACACTGAAGCTTTCTTT	CASSQKQNTEAFF
TRBJ2-7	many	NA	TRBV27	TGTGCCAGCTCCAGCACGGTTTACGAGCAGTACTTC	CASSSTVYEQYF
TRBJ1-5	few	TRBD1	TRBV27	TGTGCCGGCTTTGCTGGACAGGGGAGTAATCAGCCCCAGCATTTT	CAGFAGQGSNQPQHF
TRBJ1-3	NA	NA	TRBV9	TGTGCCAGCAGCGGAACAGACTCAGGAAGCACCATATATTTT	CASSGTDSGSTIYF
TRBJ2-7	many	NA	TRBV7-3	TGTGCCAGCAGCTCGCAGGGAAGTTCCGAGCAGTACTTC	CASSSQGSSEQYF
TRBJ2-7	few	NA	TRBV20-1	TGCAGTGCAACTCCCAGCCGCCATTACACCTACGAGCAGTACTTC	CSATPSRHYTYEQYF
TRBJ2-5	once	NA	TRBV9	TGTGCCAGCAGCGTCTTGGGGGGAGAGACCCAGTACTTC	CASSVLGGETQYF
TRBJ2-7	NA	TRBD2	TRBV11-3	TGCGCCAGCAGCCAGACGGGACTAGCGGGACTGTACGAGCAGTACTTC	CASSQTGLAGLYEQYF
TRBJ1-5	NA	TRBD1	TRBV13	TGTGCCAGCAGCCAAGCCCTCGGACAGGGGCAGGAGCCCCAGCATTTT	CASSQALGQGQEPQHF
TRBJ1-6	many	TRBD1	TRBV11-3	TGTGCCAGCAGCATCCGGGACAGAGGCTTTTCACCCCTCCACTTT	CASSIRDRGFSPLHF
TRBJ1-5	NA	TRBD1	TRBV12-3/TRBV12-4	TGTGCCAGCAGACCACCAGGGGGTTCGGTGCAGCCCCAGCATTTT	CASRPPGGSVQPQHF
TRBJ2-3	NA	NA	TRBV20-1	TGCAGTGCTAGAGATGGATATGGCAGCCTCACAGATACGCAGTATTTT	CSARDGYGSLTDTQYF
TRBJ2-7	NA	NA	TRBV5-1	TGCGCCAGCAGCTTGGACTTAATCTACGAGCAGTACTTC	CASSLDLIYEQYF
TRBJ2-5	once	TRBD1	TRBV9	TGTGCCAGCAGCGTAGGTGACAGGGGCTTAGAGACCCGGTACTTC	CASSVGDRGLETRYF
TRBJ2-5	once	TRBD2	TRBV7-2	TGTGCCTGGTCCCTCGGGAGCGGGGGGCAAGAGACCCAGTACTTC	CAWSLGSGGQETQYF
TRBJ2-7	few	TRBD2	TRBV20-1	TGCAGTGCCGGACTAGCGGGAACCTACGAGCAGTACTTC	CSAGLAGTYEQYF